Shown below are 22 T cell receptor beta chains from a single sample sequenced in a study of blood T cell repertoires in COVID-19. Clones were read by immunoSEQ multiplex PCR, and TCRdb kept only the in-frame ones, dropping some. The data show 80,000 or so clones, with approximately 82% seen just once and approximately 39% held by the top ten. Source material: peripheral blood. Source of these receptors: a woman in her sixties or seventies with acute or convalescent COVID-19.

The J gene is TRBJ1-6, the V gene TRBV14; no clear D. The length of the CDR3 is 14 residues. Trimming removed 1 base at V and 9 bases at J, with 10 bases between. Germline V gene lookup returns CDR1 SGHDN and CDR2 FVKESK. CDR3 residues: CASSQGGNGSPLHF. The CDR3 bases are TGTGCCAGCAGCCAAGGCGGTAATGGTTCACCCCTCCACTTT. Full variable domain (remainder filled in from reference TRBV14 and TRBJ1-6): EAGVTQFPSHSVIEKGQTVTLRCDPISGHDNLYWYRRVMGKEIKFLLHFVKESKQDESGMPNNRFLAERTGGTYSTLKVQPAELEDSGVYFCASSQGGNGSPLHFGNGTRLTVT.

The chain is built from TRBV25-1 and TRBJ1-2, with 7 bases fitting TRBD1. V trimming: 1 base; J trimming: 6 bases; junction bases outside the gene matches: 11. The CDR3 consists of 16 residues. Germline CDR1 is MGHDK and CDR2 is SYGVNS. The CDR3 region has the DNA TGTGCCAGCAGTGAATTTTTCGCGACAGGGAGCGATGGCTACACCTTC. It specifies CASSEFFATGSDGYTF.

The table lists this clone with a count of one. CDR3 protein: CATTPSGGPASGNTIYF. The CDR3 region has the DNA TGTGCCACCACACCGTCCGGGGGACCAGCCTCTGGAAACACCATATATTTT. The chain carries TRBV19 and TRBJ1-3; D perhaps matches TRBD1 (5 bases). The CDR3 runs to 17 residues. In germline, CDR1 is LNHDA, CDR2 SQIVND (reference sequence). V lost 10 bases to trimming and J lost 0 bases, with 22 bases between them.

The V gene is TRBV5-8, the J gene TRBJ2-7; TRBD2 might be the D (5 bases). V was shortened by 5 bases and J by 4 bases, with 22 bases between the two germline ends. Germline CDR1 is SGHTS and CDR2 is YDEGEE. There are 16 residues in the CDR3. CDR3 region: CASSLAWSPKTYEQYF. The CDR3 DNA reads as TGTGCCAGCAGTCTAGCTTGGAGTCCTAAGACATACGAGCAGTACTTC.

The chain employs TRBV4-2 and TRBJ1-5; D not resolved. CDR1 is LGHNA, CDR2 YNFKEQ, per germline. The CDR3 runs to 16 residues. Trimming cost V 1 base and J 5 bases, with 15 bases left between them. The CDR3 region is CASSQANMPGDQPQHF. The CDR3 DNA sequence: TGTGCCAGCAGCCAAGCAAATATGCCCGGTGATCAGCCCCAGCATTTT.

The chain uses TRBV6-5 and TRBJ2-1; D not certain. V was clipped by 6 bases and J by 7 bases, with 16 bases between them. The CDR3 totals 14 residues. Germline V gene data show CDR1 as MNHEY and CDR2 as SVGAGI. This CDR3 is CASRLLAGRNEQFF. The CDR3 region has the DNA TGTGCCAGCAGACTTTTAGCTGGTCGAAATGAGCAGTTCTTC.

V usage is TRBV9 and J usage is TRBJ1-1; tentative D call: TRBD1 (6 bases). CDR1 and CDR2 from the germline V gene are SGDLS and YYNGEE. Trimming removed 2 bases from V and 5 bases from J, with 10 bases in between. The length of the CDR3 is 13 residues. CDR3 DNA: TGTGCCAGCAGCGTTGATCAGGGGACTGAAGCTTTCTTT. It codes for CASSVDQGTEAFF.

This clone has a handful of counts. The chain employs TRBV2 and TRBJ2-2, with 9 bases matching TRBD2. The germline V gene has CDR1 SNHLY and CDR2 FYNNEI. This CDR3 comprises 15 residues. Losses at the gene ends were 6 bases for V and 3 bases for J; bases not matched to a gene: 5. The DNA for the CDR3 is TGTGCCAGCAGCGAGGGACTAGCAGACACCGGGGAGCTGTTTTTT. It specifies CASSEGLADTGELFF.

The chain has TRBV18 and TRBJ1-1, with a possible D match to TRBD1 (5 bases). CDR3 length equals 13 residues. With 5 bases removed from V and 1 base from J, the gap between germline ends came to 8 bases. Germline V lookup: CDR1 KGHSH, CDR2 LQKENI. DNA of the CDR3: TGTGCCAGCTCAATCGACAGGAACACTGAAGCTTTCTTT. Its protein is CASSIDRNTEAFF.

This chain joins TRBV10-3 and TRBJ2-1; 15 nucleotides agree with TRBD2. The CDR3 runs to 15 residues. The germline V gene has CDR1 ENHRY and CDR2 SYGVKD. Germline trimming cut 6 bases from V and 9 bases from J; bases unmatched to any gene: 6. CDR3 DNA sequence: TGTGCCATCAGCAGGACTAGCGGGAGGGAGGGTGAGCAGTTCTTC. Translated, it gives CAISRTSGREGEQFF.

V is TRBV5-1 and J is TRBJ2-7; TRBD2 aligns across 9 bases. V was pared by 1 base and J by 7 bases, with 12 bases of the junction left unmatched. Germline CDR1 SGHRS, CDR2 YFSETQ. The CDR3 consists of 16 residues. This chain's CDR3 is CASSLKSSGRSGEQYF. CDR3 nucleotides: TGCGCCAGCAGCTTGAAGTCGAGCGGGAGGAGTGGGGAGCAGTACTTC.

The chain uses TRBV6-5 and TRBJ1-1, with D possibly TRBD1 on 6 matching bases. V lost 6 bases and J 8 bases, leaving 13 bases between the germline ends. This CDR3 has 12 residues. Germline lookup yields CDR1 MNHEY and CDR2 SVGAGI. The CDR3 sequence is CASSRTGYEAFF. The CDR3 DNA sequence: TGTGCCAGCAGCAGAACAGGGTACGAAGCTTTCTTT.

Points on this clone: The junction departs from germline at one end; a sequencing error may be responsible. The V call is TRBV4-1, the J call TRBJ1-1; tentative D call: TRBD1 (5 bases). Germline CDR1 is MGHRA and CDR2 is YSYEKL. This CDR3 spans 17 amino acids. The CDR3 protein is CASSQVFQGIWNNEAFF. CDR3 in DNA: TGCGCCAGCAGCCAAGTCTTCCAGGGAATTTGGAACAATGAAGCTTTCTTT.

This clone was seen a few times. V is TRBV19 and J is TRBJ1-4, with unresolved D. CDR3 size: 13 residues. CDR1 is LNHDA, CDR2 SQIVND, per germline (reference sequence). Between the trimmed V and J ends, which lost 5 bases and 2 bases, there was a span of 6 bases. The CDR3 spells CASSVATNEKLFF. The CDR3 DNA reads TGTGCCAGTAGTGTTGCGACTAATGAAAAACTGTTTTTT.

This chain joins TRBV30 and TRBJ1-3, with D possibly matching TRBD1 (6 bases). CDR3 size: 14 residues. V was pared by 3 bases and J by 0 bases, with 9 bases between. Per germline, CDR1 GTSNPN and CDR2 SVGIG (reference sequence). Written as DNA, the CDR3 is TGTGCCTGGAGCACAGGGAGCTCTGGAAACACCATATATTTT. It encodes CAWSTGSSGNTIYF.

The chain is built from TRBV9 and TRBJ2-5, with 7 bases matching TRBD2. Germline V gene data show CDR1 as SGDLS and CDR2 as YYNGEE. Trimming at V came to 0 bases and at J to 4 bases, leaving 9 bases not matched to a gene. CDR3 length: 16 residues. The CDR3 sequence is CASSVGSGRTSETQYF. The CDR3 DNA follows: TGTGCCAGCAGCGTAGGTAGCGGGCGTACCTCAGAGACCCAGTACTTC.

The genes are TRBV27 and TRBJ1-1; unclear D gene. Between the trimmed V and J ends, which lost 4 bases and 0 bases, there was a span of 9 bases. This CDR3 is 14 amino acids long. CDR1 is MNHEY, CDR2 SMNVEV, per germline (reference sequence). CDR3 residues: CASSSPHLNTEAFF. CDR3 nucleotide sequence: TGTGCCAGCAGTTCCCCACATTTGAACACTGAAGCTTTCTTT.

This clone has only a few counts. CDR3 sequence reads: CASSVAGGLTGELFF. CDR3 DNA sequence: TGTGCCAGCAGCGTAGCGGGAGGCTTAACCGGGGAGCTGTTTTTT. This chain uses TRBV9 with TRBJ2-2, with 7 bases matching TRBD2. CDR1 and CDR2 (germline): SGDLS, YYNGEE. This CDR3 comprises 15 residues. J gave up 5 bases and V 0 bases, and 4 bases lay outside the gene matches.

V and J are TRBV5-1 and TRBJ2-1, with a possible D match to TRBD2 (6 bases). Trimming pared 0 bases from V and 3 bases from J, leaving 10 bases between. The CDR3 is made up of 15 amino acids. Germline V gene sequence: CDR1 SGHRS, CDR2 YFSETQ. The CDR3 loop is CASSLEISGYNEQFF. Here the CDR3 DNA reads TGCGCCAGCAGCTTGGAGATTAGCGGCTACAATGAGCAGTTCTTC.

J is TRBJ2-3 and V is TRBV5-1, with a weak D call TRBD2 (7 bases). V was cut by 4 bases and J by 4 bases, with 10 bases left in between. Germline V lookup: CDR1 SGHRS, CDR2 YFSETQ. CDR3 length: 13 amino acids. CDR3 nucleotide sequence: TGCGCCAGCAGCGGGGGGGGCGCAGATACGCAGTATTTT. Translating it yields CASSGGGADTQYF.

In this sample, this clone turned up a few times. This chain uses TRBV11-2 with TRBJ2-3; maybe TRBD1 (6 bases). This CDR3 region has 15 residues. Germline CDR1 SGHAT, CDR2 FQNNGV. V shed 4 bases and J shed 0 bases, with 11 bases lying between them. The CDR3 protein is CASSSGTLSTDTQYF. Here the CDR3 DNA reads TGTGCCAGCAGCTCCGGGACACTAAGCACAGATACGCAGTATTTT.

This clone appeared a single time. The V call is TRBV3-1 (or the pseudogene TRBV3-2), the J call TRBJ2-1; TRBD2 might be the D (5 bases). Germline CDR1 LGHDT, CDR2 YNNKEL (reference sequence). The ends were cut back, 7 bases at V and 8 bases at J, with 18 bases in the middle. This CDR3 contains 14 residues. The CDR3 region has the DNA TGTGCCAGCACCGCAAGATTGGGAGCGGATGAGCAGTTCTTC. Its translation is CASTARLGADEQFF.